A single sample gave rise to the 2 T cell receptor beta chains below, sequenced in a study of blood T cell repertoires in COVID-19 (dated by TCRdb to the early 2020s). Libraries were built with the immunoSEQ multiplex PCR assay. TCRdb's version of the immuneACCESS table is confined to in-frame rearrangements and falls short of the full clone set. An unresolved V gene accounts for under half of the shortfall where checked; the remainder is of unknown origin. The sample records over 200,000 clones, over 70% of which are singletons. Roughly 5% of the sample comes from the top ten. The specimen sequenced was peripheral blood. The receptor source for this set is a man older than 75 with acute or convalescent COVID-19.

The chain joins TRBV14 to TRBJ2-5; no definite D call. Germline V CDR1 and CDR2: SGHDN, FVKESK. The V gene lost 1 base and the J gene lost 5 bases, with 5 bases spanning the gap. The length of the CDR3 is 12 residues. CDR3 protein: CASSQVEETQYF. The CDR3 DNA is TGTGCCAGCAGCCAAGTAGAGGAGACCCAGTACTTC.

V usage is TRBV10-1 and J usage is TRBJ2-5; weak D call: TRBD2 (5 bases). CDR3 length: 15 amino acids. Looked up from germline, CDR1 is WNHNN and CDR2 is SYGVQD (reference sequence). Trimming took 6 bases from V and 2 from J, leaving 16 bases between them. The CDR3 spells CASSARIGEQETQYF. In nucleotides, the CDR3 is TGCGCCAGCAGCGCCCGTATTGGGGAGCAAGAGACCCAGTACTTC.